Given below is one TCR beta chain in context. Its specificity is unknown. The data were obtained in a study of blood T cells in healthy people across ages. Study-wide points: Compared with aged donors, long-lived donors showed fewer expanded clones, suggesting selection. Estimated diversity, derived from one million T cells, was regarded as an underestimate. Because sorting was not performed, PBMCs prevented conclusive naive versus antigen-experienced comparison.

This CDR3 comprises 15 residues. V was shortened by 2 bases and J by 4 bases, with 12 bases between the two germline ends. Germline assignment: CDR1 WSHSY and CDR2 SAAADI. Investigators took roughly 10 milliliters of peripheral blood from every donor. The authors ran a second PCR of about 6 to 11 cycles using a sample-barcoded 5' primer and a J-beta primer mix. MiXCR, run by TCRdb on the 5' RACE reads, gives a single entry per CDR3 protein. The data show more than 1,400,000 distinct CDR3 sequences, roughly 40% seen once. Sequenced input: blood. The rearrangement uses TRBV10-2 and TRBJ1-5, with D perhaps matching TRBD1 (5 bases). This clonotype was sampled from a woman under 30 in good health. The CDR3 region is CASSEGDRRNQPQHF. Written as DNA, the CDR3 is TGCGCCAGCAGTGAGGGGGACCGACGGAATCAGCCCCAGCATTTT.